One and the same sample provided the 18 T cell receptor beta chains below, sequenced in a study of metastatic and nonmetastatic thyroid tumors. Thyroid surgery was performed in patients who had received no treatment beforehand. TCRdb reanalyzed the PCR reads with MiXCR. The sample holds over 70,000 clones, around 19% seen once. What was sequenced was blood. The source is a female donor with papillary thyroid cancer or a benign thyroid nodule (not recorded which). Some clones in this sample may be carry-over from other donors' samples.

This clone occurred a few times. The chain links TRBV6-1 to TRBJ2-2; TRBD1 might be the D (6 bases). CDR3 length equals 11 residues. CDR1 is MNHNS and CDR2 is SASEGT in the germline V gene. As DNA, the CDR3 is TGTGCACAGGGCCAGGGCGGGGAGCTGTTTTTT. Protein: CAQGQGGELFF.

This clone was seen many times. An end of the junction does not agree with germline; a read error may underlie this. This sample includes further DNA sequences coding for the same CDR3. This chain connects TRBV18 to TRBJ1-1, with 9 nucleotides matching TRBD1. Looked up from germline, CDR1 is KGHSH and CDR2 is LQKENI. CDR3 size: 16 residues. For the CDR3, the DNA is TGCGCCAGCTCATCGGAGACAGGGGGATTGAACACTGAAGCTTTCTTT. It codes for CASSSETGGLNTEAFF.

This clone was seen a single time. The CDR3 sequence: CACTRRDYTEAFF. Here the CDR3 DNA reads TGTGCCTGTACACGCAGGGATTACACTGAAGCTTTCTTT. V and J are TRBV30 and TRBJ1-1; maybe TRBD1 (5 bases). CDR3 length: 13 residues. V lost 6 bases to trimming and J lost 3 bases, with 14 bases between them. The germline V gene has CDR1 GTSNPN and CDR2 SVGIG (reference sequence).

This clone was counted ten times or more. The chain employs TRBV9 and TRBJ2-7; D ambiguous. Trimming pared 0 bases from V and 0 bases from J, leaving 13 bases between. CDR3 length: 16 residues. Per germline, CDR1 SGDLS and CDR2 YYNGEE. This CDR3 is CASSVEESSVSYEQYF. In DNA, the CDR3 is TGTGCCAGCAGCGTAGAGGAGTCGTCGGTCTCCTACGAGCAGTACTTC.

The chain joins TRBV30 to TRBJ1-4; D gene uncertain. The length of the CDR3 is 14 residues. Germline V lookup: CDR1 GTSNPN, CDR2 SVGIG (reference sequence). V was shortened by 1 base and J by 8 bases, with 14 bases between the two germline ends. The CDR3 DNA sequence: TGTGCCTGGAGTGAGTCAAGGAGGTCGGAAAAACTGTTTTTT. Amino acids: CAWSESRRSEKLFF.

The chain links TRBV7-9 to TRBJ2-7; unclear D gene. The CDR3 consists of 13 residues. Trimming removed 1 base at V and 4 bases at J, with 8 bases between. CDR1 is SEHNR, CDR2 FQNEAQ, per germline (reference sequence). The chain's CDR3 is CASSLGITYEQYF. The CDR3 DNA reads as TGTGCCAGCAGCTTAGGCATTACGTACGAGCAGTACTTC.

This clone was seen ten or more times. The chain couples TRBV9 to TRBJ2-7; TRBD1 matches at 10 bases. V gave up 3 bases and J gave up 7 bases; unmatched junction bases: 7. The CDR3 totals 14 residues. CDR1 is SGDLS, CDR2 YYNGEE, per germline. The CDR3 sequence is CASSAGTGDREQYF. For the CDR3, the DNA is TGTGCCAGCAGCGCCGGGACAGGGGACCGGGAGCAGTACTTC.

Many counts were recorded for this clone. The chain employs TRBV29-1 and TRBJ2-2; no clear D. Germline V CDR1 and CDR2: SQVTM, ANQGSEA. The CDR3 runs 12 residues. V lost 4 bases, J lost 1 base, and 4 bases lay in between. CDR3 in amino acids: CSVGGNTGELFF. CDR3 DNA: TGCAGCGTTGGAGGGAACACCGGGGAGCTGTTTTTT.

Many counts were recorded for this clone. The chain carries TRBV3-1 and TRBJ2-5, with 8 bases that match TRBD2. Germline CDR1 LGHDT, CDR2 YNNKEL (reference sequence). V gave up 3 bases and J gave up 3 bases; unmatched junction bases: 9. There are 16 residues in the CDR3. The DNA for the CDR3 is TGTGCCAGCAGCCAGCACACGGGACTAGATGAAGAGACCCAGTACTTC. Its protein is CASSQHTGLDEETQYF.

This rearrangement joins TRBV7-9 to TRBJ1-3; D is uncertain. The CDR3 runs to 14 residues. V gave up 5 bases and J gave up 1 base, with 9 bases separating them. Germline CDR1 is SEHNR and CDR2 is FQNEAQ (reference sequence). The CDR3 reads CASSPSGSGNTIYF. The CDR3 coding sequence is TGTGCCAGCAGCCCCAGCGGGTCTGGAAACACCATATATTTT.

This clone was recorded at least ten times. The rearrangement links TRBV12-3 or TRBV12-4 to TRBJ2-3; a weak D match, TRBD2 (6 bases). CDR3 size: 15 residues. Trimming pared 2 bases from V and 1 base from J, leaving 10 bases between. Written as DNA, the CDR3 is TGTGCCAGCAGTTTAAGAGCTAGCGGCACAGATACGCAGTATTTT. Amino acids: CASSLRASGTDTQYF.

This clone was seen just once. CDR3 in DNA: TGCGCCAGCAGCCAAGCGGGGGAGCAGTACTTC. As protein: CASSQAGEQYF. The J gene is TRBJ2-7, the V gene TRBV4-1; the D gene is possibly TRBD2 (5 bases). The V end was cut by 1 base, the J end by 7 bases, with 5 bases between. Germline assignment: CDR1 MGHRA and CDR2 YSYEKL. This CDR3 has 11 residues.

This clone was found many times. The V call is TRBV19, the J call TRBJ2-7; 9 nucleotides agree with TRBD1. The CDR3 loop spans 15 amino acids. Germline values: CDR1 LNHDA, CDR2 SQIVND (reference sequence). V lost 5 bases, J lost 2 bases, and 7 bases stayed unmatched. The CDR3 reads CASSPDRGVTYEQYF. The CDR3 nucleotides read TGTGCCAGTAGTCCGGACAGGGGCGTAACCTACGAGCAGTACTTC.

This clone came up a few times. The V gene is TRBV6-6, the J gene TRBJ2-3, with D unresolved. With 5 bases removed from V and 0 bases from J, the gap between germline ends came to 21 bases. CDR1 is MNHNY, CDR2 SVGAGI, per germline (reference sequence). CDR3 size: 18 residues. The CDR3 DNA sequence: TGTGCCAGCAGTCGCGCTTGGAGCCCCACGGCTAGCACAGATACGCAGTATTTT. Translated, it gives CASSRAWSPTASTDTQYF.

This clone was observed a handful of times. V gene TRBV5-4 combines with J gene TRBJ2-7, with a tentative D call TRBD2 (6 bases). CDR1 SGHNT and CDR2 YYREEE come from the germline V gene (reference sequence). The CDR3 runs to 14 residues. Trimming left V 4 bases short and J 3 bases short, with 14 bases between. The CDR3 region is CASSDGGSVYEQYF. In nucleotides, the CDR3 is TGTGCCAGCAGCGACGGAGGGAGCGTCTACGAGCAGTACTTC.

The chain couples TRBV30 to TRBJ2-2; perhaps TRBD2 as D (7 bases). V was cut by 0 bases and J by 6 bases, with 14 bases left in between. The CDR3 has 15 amino acids. Germline lookup yields CDR1 GTSNPN and CDR2 SVGIG (reference sequence). CDR3 nucleotide sequence: TGTGCCTGGAGTGTAGGGGGGGCGTCGGCCGGGGAGCTGTTTTTT. This codes for CAWSVGGASAGELFF.

This clone was counted at least ten times. This rearrangement joins TRBV7-7 to TRBJ2-1; D gene unclear. Germline assignment: CDR1 SSHAT and CDR2 FNYEAQ (reference sequence). V was trimmed by 5 bases and J by 0 bases, leaving 14 bases between them. The CDR3 length is 16 residues. CDR3 amino acids: CASSPPRGFSYNEQFF. Here the CDR3 DNA reads TGTGCCAGCAGCCCCCCCCGTGGCTTCTCCTACAATGAGCAGTTCTTC. Based on the CDR3 plus reference TRBV7-7 and TRBJ2-1, the full variable domain is GAGVSQSPRYKVTKRGQDVTLRCDPISSHATLYWYQQALGQGPEFLTYFNYEAQPDKSGLPSDRFSAERPEGSISTLTIQRTEQRDSAMYRCASSPPRGFSYNEQFFGPGTRLTVL.

The rearrangement joins TRBV7-2 to TRBJ2-7; possibly TRBD2 for D (5 bases). Germline V lookup: CDR1 SGHTA, CDR2 FQGNSA. This CDR3 comprises 14 residues. V was trimmed by 5 bases and J by 6 bases, leaving 17 bases between them. CDR3 sequence: CASSPRVGSREQYF. DNA for the CDR3: TGTGCCAGCAGCCCCCGGGTGGGGAGTCGCGAGCAGTACTTC.